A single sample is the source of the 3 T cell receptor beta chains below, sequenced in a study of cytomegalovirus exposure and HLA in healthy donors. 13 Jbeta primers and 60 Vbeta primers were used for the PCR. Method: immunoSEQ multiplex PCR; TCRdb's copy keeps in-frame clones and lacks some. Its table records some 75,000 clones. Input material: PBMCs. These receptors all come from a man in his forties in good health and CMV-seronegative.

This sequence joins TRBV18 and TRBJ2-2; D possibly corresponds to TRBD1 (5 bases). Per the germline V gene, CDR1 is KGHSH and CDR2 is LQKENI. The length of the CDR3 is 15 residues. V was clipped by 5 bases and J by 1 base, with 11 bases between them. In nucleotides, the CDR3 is TGTGCCAGCTCATCGCGGACATTGAACACCGGGGAGCTGTTTTTT. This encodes CASSSRTLNTGELFF.

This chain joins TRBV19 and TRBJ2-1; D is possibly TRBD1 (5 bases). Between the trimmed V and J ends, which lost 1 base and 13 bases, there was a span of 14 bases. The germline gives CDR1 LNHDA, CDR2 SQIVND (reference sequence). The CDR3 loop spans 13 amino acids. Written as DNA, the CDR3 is TGTGCCAGTAGTATAGTGGGGCGGTCCCTTCAGTTCTTC. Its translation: CASSIVGRSLQFF.

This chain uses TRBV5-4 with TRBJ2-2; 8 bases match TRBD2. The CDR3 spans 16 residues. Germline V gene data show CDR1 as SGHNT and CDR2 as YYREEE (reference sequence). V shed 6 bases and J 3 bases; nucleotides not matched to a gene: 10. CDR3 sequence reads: CASTLYREGYTGELFF. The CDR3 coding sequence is TGTGCCAGCACCCTTTACCGGGAGGGATACACCGGGGAGCTGTTTTTT.